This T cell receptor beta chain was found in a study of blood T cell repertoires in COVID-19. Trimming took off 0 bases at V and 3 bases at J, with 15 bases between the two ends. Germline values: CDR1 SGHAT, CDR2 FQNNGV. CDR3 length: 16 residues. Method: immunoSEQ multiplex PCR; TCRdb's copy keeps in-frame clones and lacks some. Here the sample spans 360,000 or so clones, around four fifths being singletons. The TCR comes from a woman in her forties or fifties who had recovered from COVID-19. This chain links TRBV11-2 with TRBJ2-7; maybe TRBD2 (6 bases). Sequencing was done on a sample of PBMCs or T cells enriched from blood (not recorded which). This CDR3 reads CASSLEFGGPYYEQYF. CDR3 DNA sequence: TGTGCCAGCAGCTTAGAGTTCGGGGGACCTTACTACGAGCAGTACTTC.